The rows below give T cell receptor beta chains drawn from one sample of a study of blood T cell repertoires in COVID-19. Some clones are missing from TCRdb's copy, which holds only in-frame ones; the method was immunoSEQ multiplex PCR. The sample has around 250,000 clones; 75% to 90% are singletons. The sample consisted of PBMCs or T cells enriched from blood (not recorded which). These TCRs come from a woman between 50 and 59 years old who had recovered from COVID-19. Each CDR3 is given with its conserved first and last residue. The order of the fields is V gene, CDR3 protein.

TRBV6-4,CASRPGTGKNTEAFF
TRBV5-5,CASSPGGVTGFSPLHF
TRBV29-1,CSVVGTWSSYNEQFF
TRBV7-3,CASSLGSGSVRNEQFF
TRBV30,CAWSVSRGSTNEKLFF
TRBV10-3,CAIGGHSYEQYF
TRBV7-8,CASSSDRALMNTEAFF
TRBV27,CASSSSWTEQQETQYF
TRBV1,CTSSRLQGLHGYTF
TRBV2,CASSLPGQGSYEQYF
TRBV19,CASNPQGAGNQPQHF
TRBV7-6,CASSLGLGAGAKNIQYF
TRBV3-1/TRBV3-2,CASSQDTRDEQYF
TRBV10-3,CAISEYGRGPQGTEAFF
TRBV5-1,CASSLERGGDNSPLHF
TRBV9,CASRSAGGPLGADTQYF
TRBV19,CASRVRGDTATNTEAFF
TRBV28,CASSLTGAGELFF
TRBV6-5,CASSYMSTGGGYEQYF
TRBV27,CASSPFWGQGAGRAKNIQYF